These T cell receptor beta chains were read from a single sample in a study of response to subunit inactivated influenza vaccine. TCRdb analysed the RT-PCR reads with MiXCR anew, one entry per CDR3 protein. The sample lists about 160,000 distinct CDR3 sequences; approximately 11% were seen once. The material was non-naive T cells sorted from PBMCs, obtained about 40 days after vaccination. The receptors shown here come from a man between 45 and 60 years old who received an inactivated influenza vaccine. Both conserved end residues are part of each CDR3. The D gene is left open where the match is weak. Clone size is given for some rows only: seen once, a few or many times, or a class if the clone is expanded.

. | . | TRBJ2-7 | TRBV5-5 | TGTGCCAGCAGCGGGAGGGGGGGCTCGGGAGAGCAGTACTTC | CASSGRGGSGEQYF
many | . | TRBJ2-3 | TRBV15 | TGTGCCACCAGCAGAGGGGGGCTAGATACGCAGTATTTT | CATSRGGLDTQYF
. | TRBD1 | TRBJ2-3 | TRBV6-2/TRBV6-3 | TGTGCCAGCAGTTTCCCCAGAGACAGGGGGGACACAGGTACGCATTATTTT | CASSFPRDRGDTGTHYF
. | . | TRBJ1-1 | TRBV20-1 | TGCAGTGCTAGAGTGGAGTCCAGGGGGAACACTGAAGCTTTCTTT | CSARVESRGNTEAFF
few | . | TRBJ1-6 | TRBV6-5 | TGTGCCAGCAGTTACCAACGCGGACGGTCTGCTTCACCCCTCCACTTT | CASSYQRGRSASPLHF
. | . | TRBJ2-6 | TRBV4-3 | TGCGCCAGCAGCCATGGACATCTCTCTGGGGCCAACGTCCTGACTTTC | CASSHGHLSGANVLTF
. | . | TRBJ1-2 | TRBV6-1 | TGTGCCAGCAGTGAAGGTAGAGTACAGGTGAACTATGGCTACACCTTC | CASSEGRVQVNYGYTF
many | TRBD1 | TRBJ2-2 | TRBV12-3/TRBV12-4 | TGTGCCAGCAGTTTCGGGACAGGGGGGAACACCGGGGAGCTGTTTTTT | CASSFGTGGNTGELFF
few | . | TRBJ1-2 | TRBV4-2 | TGTGCCAGCAGCCAAGATAGAGTTGACAGTCTCTATGGCTACACCTTC | CASSQDRVDSLYGYTF
few | TRBD1 | TRBJ1-2 | TRBV4-1 | TGCGCCAGCAGCCAAGATGACAGGGTAAACTATGGCTACACCTTC | CASSQDDRVNYGYTF
many | TRBD2 | TRBJ2-3 | TRBV12-3/TRBV12-4 | TGTGCCAGCAGTCTAGGACTAGCGGGGCCCACAGATACGCAGTATTTT | CASSLGLAGPTDTQYF
. | . | TRBJ2-3 | TRBV12-3/TRBV12-4 | TGTGCCAGCACCCTGGGGGGGGCTGGAGATACGCAGTATTTT | CASTLGGAGDTQYF
once | TRBD2 | TRBJ2-1 | TRBV12-3/TRBV12-4 | TGTGCCAGCAGCAGGAGACTAGCGGGAGTTAATGAGCAGTTCTTC | CASSRRLAGVNEQFF
. | . | TRBJ2-5 | TRBV10-3 | TGTGCCATCAGTGAGTCGAGGTCTAGTGGAGAGACCCAGTACTTC | CAISESRSSGETQYF
few | . | TRBJ2-1 | TRBV6-5 | TGTGCCAGCAGTTATGGGCTGACCTACAATGAGCAGTTCTTC | CASSYGLTYNEQFF
. | TRBD1 | TRBJ1-4 | TRBV27 | TGTGCCAGCAGCAGACAGGGGGGTGAAAAACTGTTTTTT | CASSRQGGEKLFF
many | . | TRBJ1-1 | TRBV5-6 | TGTGCCAGCAGCTTAGGGCCTGAAGCTTTCTTT | CASSLGPEAFF
few | . | TRBJ2-2 | TRBV28 | TGTGCCAGCAGTTTCAACGGGGGCGCATCCGGGGAGCTGTTTTTT | CASSFNGGASGELFF
. | . | TRBJ1-2 | TRBV12-3/TRBV12-4 | TGTGCCAGCAGTTCGCTCGCATTATTCGGGGGTGGCTACACCTTC | CASSSLALFGGGYTF
. | . | TRBJ2-6 | TRBV7-2 | TGTGCCAGCAGCGTAGTACGGTACTCCGGGGCCAACGTCCTGACTTTC | CASSVVRYSGANVLTF
. | TRBD1 | TRBJ2-7 | TRBV10-3 | TGTGCCATCTCGGACCGGGACAGCGAGTACTTC | CAISDRDSEYF
. | TRBD1 | TRBJ1-1 | TRBV7-8 | TGTGCCAGCAGCTTAGAGAGGACAGGGTCGAACACTGAAGCTTTCTTT | CASSLERTGSNTEAFF
few | TRBD1 | TRBJ2-7 | TRBV7-9 | TGTGCCAGCAGCTTAGCTAACAGGGGCCCCCTGGGCGAGCAGTACTTC | CASSLANRGPLGEQYF
. | . | TRBJ2-7 | TRBV11-2 | TGTGCCAGCAGCTTGGCACAGGGAACTTACGAGCAGTACTTC | CASSLAQGTYEQYF
few | . | TRBJ2-7 | TRBV7-9 | TGTGCCAGCAGCTCACAAATCCACCATGAGCAGTACTTC | CASSSQIHHEQYF
. | TRBD1 | TRBJ1-5 | TRBV7-2 | TGTGCCAGCAGCTTATCGTCGACAGGGGGCGGTCAGCCCCAGCATTTT | CASSLSSTGGGQPQHF
many | TRBD2 | TRBJ2-1 | TRBV5-6 | TGTGCCAGCAGCTTGCGTAGCGGGGGACGAACGGTGGGCGATGAGCAGTTCTTC | CASSLRSGGRTVGDEQFF
. | . | TRBJ2-7 | TRBV28 | TGTGCCAGCAGTTCCGGGACCCAGACCGTCTCCTACGAGCAGTACTTC | CASSSGTQTVSYEQYF
few | TRBD1 | TRBJ1-1 | TRBV28 | TGTGCCAGCAGACCTGGATGGGACAGGGTTTTTACTGAAGCTTTCTTT | CASRPGWDRVFTEAFF
few | TRBD2 | TRBJ2-3 | TRBV10-3 | TGTGCCATCAGTGACTCGGGAGGGCCCTCGAGCACAGATACGCAGTATTTT | CAISDSGGPSSTDTQYF
. | TRBD1 | TRBJ2-1 | TRBV4-2 | TGTGCCAGCAGCCAAGACCCACCCGGACAGGGGCGGCAGTTCTTC | CASSQDPPGQGRQFF
few | TRBD1 | TRBJ2-5 | TRBV7-2 | TGTGCCAGCAGTCGCGGACAGGAAGAGACCCAGTACTTC | CASSRGQEETQYF
few | TRBD2 | TRBJ2-7 | TRBV10-3 | TGTGCCATCAGTGAGTCGAGGACTAGCTCCTACGAGCAGTACTTC | CAISESRTSSYEQYF
many | TRBD1 | TRBJ2-7 | TRBV12-3/TRBV12-4 | TGTGCCAGCAGACCGGGACAGGGGGCCTACGAGCAGTACTTC | CASRPGQGAYEQYF
few | TRBD2 | TRBJ2-3 | TRBV6-5 | TGTGCCAGCAGTTACTCAGGAGCGGGGGGGACGGATACGCAGTATTTT | CASSYSGAGGTDTQYF